Shown below are 30 T cell receptor beta chains from a single sample sequenced in a study of tissue T cells after allogeneic stem cell transplantation. Clones were sequenced by immunoSEQ multiplex PCR, and TCRdb holds only the in-frame ones, with some missing. The sample lists about 50,000 clones, 73% occurring once. The material sequenced was sorted cells pooled from one or two spleens. These receptors all stem from a pool of C57BL/6 mice in good health.

As regards this clone: The genes and germline here are from mouse. Read sequence stops 1 residue before the CDR3 end, and the germline J gene provides the missing end. The V call is TRBV13-2, the J call TRBJ1-4; D is possibly TRBD1 (5 bases). The CDR3 extends over 13 amino acids. Trimming stripped 1 base from V and 5 bases from J, with 6 bases between. Per germline, CDR1 NNHNN and CDR2 SYGAGS (reference sequence). CDR3 DNA, as far as it was read: TGTGCCAGCGGTGATCCAGGGAACGAAAGATTATTT. This sequence encodes CASGDPGNERLF. In full, the CDR3 is CASGDPGNERLFF.

About this clone: Any gene name here is a mouse gene name. The read ends 1 residue before the CDR3 terminus; that terminus is restored from the germline J gene. The chain uses TRBV13-1 and TRBJ1-1; 8 bases align to TRBD1. Germline V gives CDR1 NSHNY, CDR2 SYGAGN. With V trimmed by 5 bases and J by 1 base, 1 base remained unmatched. CDR3 length: 13 residues. This chain's CDR3 is CASRTGVNTEVFF. The sequenced CDR3 bases are TGTGCCAGCAGGACAGGGGTAAACACAGAAGTCTTC.

Remarks on this clone: Gene names are mouse gene names. The CDR3 end is not reached by the read, which stops 1 residue before it; the germline J gene fills it in. The rearrangement uses TRBV1 and TRBJ1-4; D call uncertain. Germline CDR1 and CDR2: NSQYPW and LRSPGD (reference sequence). The CDR3 contains 14 residues. Trimming stripped 4 bases from V and 0 bases from J, with 6 bases between. The CDR3 DNA, read in part, is TGCACCTGCAGTGGAACAGTTTCCAACGAAAGATTATTT. Translating gives CTCSGTVSNERLF. The full CDR3 sequence reads CTCSGTVSNERLFF.

For this clone: Gene names and germline match the mouse. Read data end 1 residue before the CDR3 end; the end is taken from the germline J gene. The chain employs TRBV12-2 and TRBJ2-7; D is possibly TRBD1 (5 bases). CDR1 SGHLS and CDR2 HYDKME come from the germline V gene. Trimming left V 2 bases short and J 0 bases short, with 10 bases between. The CDR3 is 14 amino acids. CDR3 sequence reads: CASSRQKISYEQYF. Incomplete CDR3 DNA: TGTGCCAGCTCTCGACAGAAAATCTCCTATGAACAGTAC.

This clone was detected only a few times. The genes and germline here are from mouse. The CDR3 DNA, read in part, is TGTGCCAGCAGAACAGGGGGAGGGAACCAGGCTCCGCTT. This translates into CASRTGGGNQAPL. The CDR3 in its entirety is CASRTGGGNQAPLF. This chain joins TRBV15 and TRBJ1-5, with 8 bases aligning to TRBD1. Read coverage stops 1 residue before the CDR3 terminus; the germline J gene supplies the remainder. With V trimmed by 6 bases and J by 4 bases, 5 bases remained unmatched. The CDR3 sequence is 14 residues long. Germline V CDR1 and CDR2: SGHND, FRSKSL.

On this clone itself: The gene names here belong to mouse. The read ends 1 residue early relative to the CDR3; the germline J gene fills the gap. The V gene is TRBV2, the J gene TRBJ2-3, with TRBD2 matching over 11 bases. The CDR3 runs 17 residues. Germline CDR1 and CDR2: LGHNA and YSYQKL. V trimming: 4 bases; J trimming: 0 bases; junction bases outside the gene matches: 6. Incomplete CDR3 DNA: TGTGCCAGCAGCCGGCAACTGGGGGGGCCTAGTGCAGAAACGCTGTAT. Translation gives CASSRQLGGPSAETLY. The entire CDR3 protein reads CASSRQLGGPSAETLYF.

Regarding this clone: Here the gene names and germline are mouse. The read stops 1 residue short of the end of the CDR3; the missing end is completed from the germline J gene. This chain connects TRBV13-2 to TRBJ2-7; no firm D call. CDR3 length: 10 residues. CDR1 is NNHNN, CDR2 SYGAGS, per germline (reference sequence). Trimming shortened V by 1 base and J by 6 bases, and 2 bases separated the two germline ends. CDR3 DNA, as far as it was read: TGTGCCAGCGGTGATATTGAACAGTAC. It encodes CASGDIEQY. Given in full, the CDR3 is CASGDIEQYF.

Remarks on this clone: Mouse names are used for the genes. The CDR3 end is not reached by the read, which stops 1 residue before it; the germline J gene fills it in. V usage is TRBV13-2 and J usage is TRBJ2-5; 9 bases fit TRBD1. Trimming cost V 2 bases and J 11 bases; bases outside gene matches: 6. Per germline, CDR1 NNHNN and CDR2 SYGAGS (reference sequence). This CDR3 has 13 residues. The CDR3: CASGETGGYSQYF. CDR3 DNA, as far as it was read: TGTGCCAGCGGTGAAACAGGGGGCTATAGCCAGTAC.

As concerns this clone: The germline and genes are mouse ones. This CDR3 reads CASGDGVTGQLYF. The DNA read from the CDR3 is TGTGCCAGCGGTGATGGGGTAACCGGGCAGCTCTAC. This rearrangement joins TRBV13-2 to TRBJ2-2; D uncertain. The read ends 1 residue early relative to the CDR3; the germline J gene fills the gap. Germline values: CDR1 NNHNN, CDR2 SYGAGS (reference sequence). The CDR3 loop spans 13 amino acids. V was pared by 0 bases and J by 5 bases, with 5 bases between.

As for this clone: Each gene name is a mouse one. Read coverage stops 1 residue before the CDR3 terminus; the germline J gene supplies the remainder. The genes are TRBV24 and TRBJ2-3; D is unresolved. The V and J ends lost 2 bases and 0 bases respectively, with 6 bases between them. The germline V gene encodes CDR1 KGHTA and CDR2 FRNEEI. The CDR3 sequence is 14 residues long. This CDR3 is CASSLTASAETLYF. The sequenced part of the CDR3 DNA is TGTGCCAGCAGTCTGACAGCTAGTGCAGAAACGCTGTAT.

Remarks on this clone: Here the gene names and germline are mouse. Read data end 1 residue before the CDR3 end; the end is taken from the germline J gene. V usage is TRBV31 and J usage is TRBJ1-3; the match to TRBD1 covers 10 bases. The V segment lost 1 base and the J segment 4 bases; nucleotides outside the gene matches: 1. This CDR3 is built from 14 residues. Germline CDR1 and CDR2: GKSSPN and SITVG. CDR3 residues: CAWSPGQGGNTLYF. CDR3 DNA, as far as it was read: TGTGCCTGGAGTCCGGGACAGGGGGGAAATACGCTCTAT.

This clone has a single count. Mouse gene names apply. The read terminates 1 residue before the CDR3 end, so the remaining end is supplied by the germline J gene. The rearrangement joins TRBV13-1 to TRBJ2-5; 8 bases fit TRBD1. CDR3 size: 13 residues. Germline V gene lookup returns CDR1 NSHNY and CDR2 SYGAGN. V lost 2 bases, J lost 7 bases, and 3 bases stayed unmatched. CDR3 DNA (partial): TGTGCCAGCAGTGAGCGGGACAGGAACACCCAGTAC. This gives the protein CASSERDRNTQY. The CDR3, in full, reads CASSERDRNTQYF.

About this clone: Gene names and germline match the mouse. The CDR3 extends 1 residue past the end of the read, so its final part is completed from the germline J gene. This sequence joins TRBV13-2 and TRBJ1-2, with D possibly matching TRBD1 (5 bases). In germline, CDR1 is NNHNN, CDR2 SYGAGS (reference sequence). This CDR3 spans 15 amino acids. Trimming cost V 0 bases and J 2 bases, with 11 bases left between them. The CDR3 sequence is CASGDVGKGNSDYTF. CDR3 bases read: TGTGCCAGCGGTGATGTGGGGAAGGGGAACTCCGACTACACC.

For this clone: Mouse gene names and germline throughout. Read coverage stops 1 residue before the CDR3 terminus; the germline J gene supplies the remainder. The genes are TRBV13-2 and TRBJ1-1, with TRBD1 matching 7 bases. J gave up 4 bases and V 5 bases, and 5 bases lay outside the gene matches. The germline V gene encodes CDR1 NNHNN and CDR2 SYGAGS (reference sequence). The CDR3 spans 13 residues. The CDR3 DNA, read in part, is TGTGCCAGCGGCCTGGACAGGACCACAGAAGTCTTC. This gives the protein CASGLDRTTEVF. The entire CDR3 sequence reads CASGLDRTTEVFF.

About this clone itself: Gene labels here are mouse ones. The read terminates 1 residue before the CDR3 end, so the remaining end is supplied by the germline J gene. The genes are TRBV29 and TRBJ1-4; 7 bases are shared with TRBD1. Trimming took 3 bases from V and 6 from J; bases not matched to a gene: 4. The germline gives CDR1 MSHET, CDR2 SYDVDS. There are 14 residues in the CDR3. The CDR3 sequence: CASSLRGQDERLFF. Incomplete CDR3 DNA: TGTGCTAGCAGTTTGAGGGGGCAGGACGAAAGATTATTT.

Details on this clone: Gene names refer to mouse genes. The CDR3 end lies 1 residue beyond the end of the read and is filled in from the germline J gene. The gene calls are TRBV1 and TRBJ2-3, with TRBD1 matching over 9 bases. There are 18 residues in the CDR3. Germline V gives CDR1 NSQYPW, CDR2 LRSPGD (reference sequence). The V segment lost 3 bases and the J segment 1 base; nucleotides outside the gene matches: 11. This CDR3 is CTCSARDREEGGAETLYF. CDR3 bases read: TGCACCTGCAGTGCCCGGGACAGGGAAGAAGGAGGTGCAGAAACGCTGTAT.

On this clone itself: Gene names are mouse gene names. The CDR3 is cut off 1 residue early in the read; its end comes from the germline J gene. This chain connects TRBV12-1 to TRBJ1-3; perhaps TRBD1 as D (6 bases). Trimming took off 4 bases at V and 2 bases at J, with 8 bases between the two ends. Germline V gene lookup returns CDR1 SGHSN and CDR2 HYEKVE. This CDR3 spans 13 amino acids. CDR3 sequence reads: CASSQGAGNTLYF. The CDR3 bases that were read are TGTGCCAGCTCACAGGGAGCTGGAAATACGCTCTAT.

This clone was counted once. Gene names refer to mouse genes. The read finishes 1 residue shy of the CDR3 end, and the germline J gene is used to complete it. This chain joins TRBV16 and TRBJ1-1; TRBD1 might be the D (6 bases). The CDR3 runs 14 residues. V was trimmed by 3 bases and J by 0 bases, leaving 8 bases between them. The germline gives CDR1 SGHSA, CDR2 FRNQAP. The CDR3 sequence is CASSFGGPNTEVFF. Partial CDR3 DNA: TGTGCAAGCAGCTTTGGGGGCCCAAACACAGAAGTCTTC.

Comment on this clone: These gene names are mouse names. The CDR3 end is not reached by the read, which stops 1 residue before it; the germline J gene fills it in. This same CDR3 is encoded by further DNA sequences in the sample. The genes are TRBV13-1 and TRBJ2-5; maybe TRBD2 (6 bases). The ends were cut back, 2 bases at V and 2 bases at J, with 6 bases in the middle. The CDR3 is made up of 13 amino acids. In germline, CDR1 is NSHNY, CDR2 SYGAGN. Partial CDR3 DNA: TGTGCCAGCAGTGACTGGGGCCAAGACACCCAGTAC. Translated: CASSDWGQDTQY. The whole CDR3 sequence is CASSDWGQDTQYF.

Comment on this clone: Gene and germline names: mouse. Sequencing ends 1 residue short of the CDR3 end; the germline J gene provides the rest. The sample contains more than one DNA sequence encoding this CDR3. The chain links TRBV5 to TRBJ2-5; 9 bases map to TRBD2. The CDR3 covers 15 residues. V was pared by 0 bases and J by 3 bases, with 1 base of the junction left unmatched. Germline loops: CDR1 LGHNA, CDR2 YNLKQL (reference sequence). The CDR3 bases that were read are TGTGCCAGCAGCCAAGATCTGGGGGGGCAAGACACCCAGTAC. As protein: CASSQDLGGQDTQY. The entire CDR3 sequence reads CASSQDLGGQDTQYF.

On this clone itself: Germline and genes: mouse. The CDR3 extends 1 residue past the end of the read, so its final part is completed from the germline J gene. This rearrangement joins TRBV19 to TRBJ2-5, with 10 bases fitting TRBD2. Germline V gene lookup returns CDR1 FNHDT and CDR2 SITEND (reference sequence). The V gene end was trimmed by 4 bases and the J gene end by 4 bases; junction bases not matched to a gene: 6. The CDR3 is 15 residues long. CDR3 DNA (partial): TGTGCCAGCAGTCCTCTGGGGGGGCGCAAAGACACCCAGTAC. Its protein product is CASSPLGGRKDTQY. The full CDR3 is CASSPLGGRKDTQYF.

Notes on this clone: Mouse gene names apply. The observed sequence ends 1 residue before the CDR3 terminus, with the missing tail filled in from the germline J gene. The chain links TRBV13-3 to TRBJ2-7, with 11 nucleotides matching TRBD1. The germline V gene encodes CDR1 NNHDY and CDR2 SYVADS. This CDR3 spans 15 amino acids. The V gene end was trimmed by 0 bases and the J gene end by 3 bases; junction bases not matched to a gene: 2. CDR3 residues: CASSDEGTGGYEQYF. The part of the CDR3 DNA that was read is TGTGCCAGCAGTGATGAAGGGACAGGGGGCTATGAACAGTAC.

Worth noting for this clone: All gene names here are mouse names. The CDR3 end falls 1 residue outside the read, so it is completed with the germline J gene. This rearrangement joins TRBV13-3 to TRBJ2-5; no clear D. Trimming took 2 bases from V and 4 from J, leaving 2 bases between them. The CDR3 runs 11 residues. The V gene's germline CDR1 is NNHDY and CDR2 SYVADS. This CDR3 reads CASSEEDTQYF. The CDR3 DNA, read in part, is TGTGCCAGCAGTGAAGAAGACACCCAGTAC.

In regard to this clone: Germline and genes: mouse. Coverage ceases 1 residue before the CDR3 finishes, and the germline J gene fills in the end. The genes are TRBV4 and TRBJ1-1; no clear D gene. The CDR3 is 12 amino acids. V gave up 8 bases and J gave up 0 bases, with 7 bases separating them. Looked up from germline, CDR1 is LGHDT and CDR2 is YNNKQL (reference sequence). This chain's CDR3 is CASGGANTEVFF. The CDR3 DNA, read in part, is TGTGCCAGCGGTGGGGCAAACACAGAAGTCTTC.

For this clone: Here the gene names and germline are mouse. The read terminates 1 residue ahead of where the CDR3 ends, so the germline J gene completes it. Other DNA sequences of this sample code for an identical CDR3. V usage is TRBV29 and J usage is TRBJ1-5, with TRBD1 identical over 7 bases. The CDR3 runs 14 residues. Germline loops: CDR1 MSHET, CDR2 SYDVDS. V shed 6 bases, J shed 0 bases, and the junction held 2 bases outside the gene matches. Partial CDR3 DNA: TGTGCTAGCAGGACAGGGTATAACAACCAGGCTCCGCTT. It yields the protein CASRTGYNNQAPL. The whole CDR3 sequence reads CASRTGYNNQAPLF.

As concerns this clone: The gene symbols are mouse symbols. The CDR3 extends 1 residue past the end of the read, so its final part is completed from the germline J gene. V usage is TRBV20 and J usage is TRBJ1-3; D remains ambiguous. This CDR3 region has 12 residues. V was pared by 6 bases and J by 0 bases, with 6 bases between. Germline V gene lookup returns CDR1 GFQATS and CDR2 STVNSAI. CDR3 amino acids: CGADNSGNTLYF. The covered CDR3 bases are TGTGGTGCCGACAATTCTGGAAATACGCTCTAT. The full variable domain, completed using reference TRBV20 and TRBJ1-3, is GALVYQYPRRTICKSGTSMRMECQAVGFQATSVAWYRQSPQKTFELIALSTVNSAIKYEQNFTQEKFPISHPNLSFSSMTVLNAYLEDRGLYLCGADNSGNTLYFGEGSRLIVV.

A word on this clone: Mouse gene names apply. The observed sequence ends 1 residue before the CDR3 terminus, with the missing tail filled in from the germline J gene. The J gene is TRBJ2-5, the V gene TRBV12-1, with a weak D call TRBD1 (5 bases). Germline V gives CDR1 SGHSN, CDR2 HYEKVE. Trimming left V 0 bases short and J 6 bases short, with 9 bases between. The CDR3 loop spans 13 amino acids. The sequenced CDR3 bases are TGTGCCAGCTCTCTCGAACAGGCGGACACCCAGTAC. It is translated as CASSLEQADTQY. The whole CDR3 protein reads CASSLEQADTQYF.

As concerns this clone: Gene labels here are mouse ones. The CDR3 end is not reached by the read, which stops 1 residue before it; the germline J gene fills it in. The chain couples TRBV5 to TRBJ1-4, with 9 bases matching TRBD1. J was trimmed by 7 bases and V by 1 base; bases with no gene match: 4. This CDR3 has 15 residues. Per the germline V gene, CDR1 is LGHNA and CDR2 is YNLKQL (reference sequence). The covered CDR3 bases are TGTGCCAGCAGCCAAGGCAGGGGACAGGGCGAAAGATTATTT. It specifies CASSQGRGQGERLF. The complete CDR3 reads CASSQGRGQGERLFF.

Note on this clone: The gene names given are mouse names. The read ends 1 residue before the CDR3 terminus; that terminus is restored from the germline J gene. Other DNA variants within this sample encode the same CDR3. This chain links TRBV13-1 with TRBJ2-7; either TRBD1 or TRBD2 may fit D (5 bases each). Germline CDR1 and CDR2: NSHNY and SYGAGN. V was trimmed by 5 bases and J by 0 bases, leaving 12 bases between them. The CDR3 covers 14 residues. CDR3 region: CASSAPGGSYEQYF. Incomplete CDR3 DNA: TGTGCCAGCAGCGCCCCCGGGGGCTCCTATGAACAGTAC.

This clone was picked up one time. Gene names refer to mouse genes. The read halts 1 residue ahead of the CDR3 end, with the missing end drawn from the germline J gene. V and J are TRBV13-1 and TRBJ1-3, with D perhaps TRBD1 (5 bases). V was cut by 0 bases and J by 2 bases, with 6 bases left in between. The CDR3 has 14 amino acids. Germline V gene sequence: CDR1 NSHNY, CDR2 SYGAGN. The CDR3 DNA, read in part, is TGTGCCAGCAGTGATGACAGGACTGGAAATACGCTCTAT. Amino acid sequence: CASSDDRTGNTLY. The entire CDR3 protein is CASSDDRTGNTLYF.